Following are 18 T cell receptor beta chains from one sample sequenced in a study of CD8+ T cells in alopecia areata. TCR sequencing used cDNA made by reverse transcription of extracted RNA. Repertoires were generated with immunoSEQ multiplex PCR, while TCRdb's copy carries only in-frame clones and drops some. The table includes about 210,000 clones, around 65% detected once. Described treatment: oral pan-JAK inhibitor, 5-10 mg twice daily. This material consisted of CD4+ T cells sorted from blood, taken at week 4, from a patient treated with tofacitinib. The source is a human donor with alopecia areata.

This clone was counted a few times. J is TRBJ2-1 and V is TRBV5-1; 7 positions agree with TRBD1. Per the germline V gene, CDR1 is SGHRS and CDR2 is YFSETQ. The CDR3 contains 13 residues. V lost 2 bases to trimming and J lost 5 bases; unmatched junction nucleotides: 1. CDR3 DNA: TGCGCCAGCAGCTTTACAGGGGACAATGAGCAGTTCTTC. The encoded protein is CASSFTGDNEQFF.

This clone was counted once. V and J are TRBV7-2 and TRBJ2-5, with TRBD2 identical over 8 bases. CDR1 SGHTA and CDR2 FQGNSA come from the germline V gene. The CDR3 is 16 amino acids. Unmatched junction bases numbered 9, after V lost 2 bases and J lost 4 bases. Here the CDR3 DNA reads TGTGCCAGCAGCTTAAACGGGGGGGCGGTTCTAGAGACCCAGTACTTC. Translated: CASSLNGGAVLETQYF. Combining the CDR3 with reference TRBV7-2 and TRBJ2-5 gives the whole variable domain GAGVSQSPSNKVTEKGKDVELRCDPISGHTALYWYRQSLGQGLEFLIYFQGNSAPDKSGLPSDRFSAERTGGSVSTLTIQRTQQEDSAVYLCASSLNGGAVLETQYFGPGTRLLVL.

V is TRBV4-2 and J is TRBJ1-2; D not certain. From germline, CDR1 is LGHNA and CDR2 YNFKEQ. The CDR3 totals 13 residues. V dropped 0 bases and J dropped 7 bases, with 9 bases sitting between them. The CDR3 DNA follows: TGTGCCAGCAGCCAAGATAGGCGTGGTGGCTACACCTTC. This sequence encodes CASSQDRRGGYTF.

The chain is built from TRBV11-2 and TRBJ1-2, with 10 bases that match TRBD1. The CDR3 has 15 amino acids. Germline assignment: CDR1 SGHAT and CDR2 FQNNGV. The J segment lost 8 bases and the V segment lost 5 bases, leaving 11 bases of the junction unmatched. CDR3 amino acids: CASSPGTGVSRGYTF. In DNA, the CDR3 is TGTGCCAGCAGCCCCGGGACAGGGGTCTCTCGGGGCTACACCTTC.

V and J are TRBV4-1 and TRBJ2-5; possible D gene TRBD1, 5 bases. This CDR3 has 15 amino acids. Trimming stripped 5 bases from V and 3 bases from J, with 16 bases between. Germline V gene lookup returns CDR1 MGHRA and CDR2 YSYEKL. The CDR3 nucleotides read TGCGCCAGCAGCTCCCAGGAAGCAGGGAAAGAGACCCAGTACTTC. This codes for CASSSQEAGKETQYF.

The chain has TRBV30 and TRBJ1-2; 10 positions agree with TRBD1. Germline values: CDR1 GTSNPN, CDR2 SVGIG (reference sequence). After removal of 1 base from V and 8 bases from J, the junction contained 7 bases not matched to a gene. The CDR3 is 14 amino acids. The CDR3 nucleotides are TGTGCCTGGAGTGCCCGACAGGGGGCCTGGGGCTACACCTTC. Residues: CAWSARQGAWGYTF.

The chain links TRBV7-3 to TRBJ1-6; TRBD1 is a possible D gene (6 bases). CDR3 length: 15 amino acids. V was trimmed by 6 bases and J by 8 bases, leaving 17 bases between them. The germline gives CDR1 SGHTA, CDR2 FQGTGA. This CDR3 is CASRPGAPVDSPLHF. The CDR3 DNA reads as TGTGCCAGCAGACCGGGGGCGCCCGTGGATTCACCCCTCCACTTT.

The CDR3 DNA reads TGCGCCAGCAGCCTCGCGGGGGCCATTTACAATGAGCAGTTCTTC. Amino acids: CASSLAGAIYNEQFF. The chain joins TRBV5-1 to TRBJ2-1; the D gene is possibly TRBD2 (7 bases). Trimming left V 4 bases short and J 4 bases short, with 15 bases between. CDR1 and CDR2 (germline): SGHRS, YFSETQ. The CDR3 runs 15 residues.

The chain links TRBV2 to TRBJ1-6; 8 bases agree with TRBD1. Germline values: CDR1 SNHLY, CDR2 FYNNEI. With 4 bases clipped from V and 7 bases from J, the junction kept 0 bases outside the gene matches. The CDR3 consists of 13 residues. The CDR3 nucleotides read TGTGCCAGCAGTGGACAGGGGAATTCACCCCTCCACTTT. Translation: CASSGQGNSPLHF.

The CDR3 reads CASSLTPSYEQYF. In nucleotides, the CDR3 is TGTGCCAGCAGCCTGACACCCTCCTACGAGCAGTACTTC. The chain links TRBV7-9 to TRBJ2-7; D gene uncertain. CDR3 size: 13 residues. The V gene lost 5 bases and the J gene lost 0 bases, with 8 bases spanning the gap. CDR1 is SEHNR and CDR2 is FQNEAQ in the germline V gene (reference sequence).

The chain's CDR3 is CSVFSGAQETQYF. For the CDR3, the DNA is TGCAGCGTTTTTTCAGGGGCCCAAGAGACCCAGTACTTC. This chain connects TRBV29-1 to TRBJ2-5; weak D call: TRBD1 (6 bases). This CDR3 region has 13 residues. V shed 5 bases and J shed 1 base, with 11 bases lying between them. Germline CDR1 is SQVTM and CDR2 is ANQGSEA.

This clone was counted only a few times. This chain connects TRBV29-1 to TRBJ1-1, with D possibly being TRBD1 (6 bases). Germline CDR1 reads SQVTM; CDR2 reads ANQGSEA. V was clipped by 7 bases and J by 5 bases, with 14 bases between them. This CDR3 comprises 12 residues. The CDR3 sequence: CSAGQFRTEAFF. As DNA, the CDR3 is TGCAGCGCCGGACAGTTTCGGACTGAAGCTTTCTTT. The full variable domain, with the rest looked up from reference TRBV29-1 and TRBJ1-1, is SAVISQKPSRDICQRGTSLTIQCQVDSQVTMMFWYRQQPGQSLTLIATANQGSEATYESGFVIDKFPISRPNLTFSTLTVSNMSPEDSSIYLCSAGQFRTEAFFGQGTRLTVV.

The chain employs TRBV19 and TRBJ1-2; TRBD1 matches at 9 bases. The CDR3 consists of 13 residues. CDR1 and CDR2 (germline): LNHDA, SQIVND (reference sequence). After removal of 5 bases from V and 3 bases from J, the junction contained 1 base not matched to a gene. The CDR3 loop reads CASSRTGDYGYTF. The DNA for the CDR3 is TGTGCCAGTAGTCGGACAGGGGACTATGGCTACACCTTC.

The V call is TRBV29-1, the J call TRBJ1-2, with D hard to call. CDR3 size: 12 residues. The germline gives CDR1 SQVTM, CDR2 ANQGSEA. The V end lost 7 bases, the J end lost 2 bases, and 11 bases lay between the germline ends. CDR3 loop: CSARLVNYGYTF. CDR3 in DNA: TGCAGCGCTCGACTGGTAAACTATGGCTACACCTTC.

The chain joins TRBV2 to TRBJ2-1, with TRBD1 matching over 10 bases. J gave up 9 bases and V 2 bases, and 7 bases lay outside the gene matches. The CDR3 covers 15 residues. CDR1 is SNHLY and CDR2 is FYNNEI in the germline V gene. In DNA, the CDR3 is TGTGCCAGCAGTGAACCGGGACAGGGGTTGCGTGAGCAGTTCTTC. Translated: CASSEPGQGLREQFF.

The rearrangement joins TRBV30 to TRBJ2-7; the match to TRBD1 covers 8 bases. Unmatched junction bases numbered 15, after V lost 5 bases and J lost 3 bases. This CDR3 is 16 amino acids long. CDR1 and CDR2 (germline): GTSNPN, SVGIG (reference sequence). The CDR3 here is CAWFGQGVLILYEQYF. CDR3 nucleotide sequence: TGTGCCTGGTTCGGACAGGGAGTTTTGATACTCTACGAGCAGTACTTC.

The genes are TRBV27 and TRBJ1-5; TRBD1 is a possible D gene (6 bases). The CDR3 extends over 14 amino acids. Germline assignment: CDR1 MNHEY and CDR2 SMNVEV (reference sequence). Trimming removed 2 bases at V and 7 bases at J, with 12 bases between. Here the CDR3 reads CASSLRGQGQPQHF. As DNA, the CDR3 is TGTGCCAGCAGTTTACGGGGGCAGGGGCAGCCCCAGCATTTT.

This clone was picked up a small number of times. V is TRBV15 and J is TRBJ2-6; D ambiguous. This CDR3 spans 17 amino acids. V lost 0 bases and J lost 0, with 9 bases in between. Germline-derived CDR1 and CDR2 are LNHNV and YYDKDF (reference sequence). The CDR3 nucleotides read TGTGCCACCAGCAGAGATCTCGTCCACTCTGGGGCCAACGTCCTGACTTTC. This encodes CATSRDLVHSGANVLTF.